The 11 T cell receptor beta chains reported below all come from one sample, sequenced in a study of CXCR3-negative and CXCR3-positive naive CD8 T cells. In preparing the TRB cDNA libraries, 5' RACE with UMI labels was used. Using the 5' RACE reads, TCRdb records one entry per CDR3 protein without DNA. The sample's table shows approximately 74,000 distinct CDR3 sequences. Sequencing used naive CXCR3- CD8+ T cells from blood. Subset described: CD45RO-CCR7+CD27+CD95- naive CD8+ T cells lacking CXCR3 (TNR3-). The source of these receptors is a human donor in good health. Some clones in this sample may be carry-over from other donors' samples.

CDR3 loop: CASSPGDRGNEAFF. The chain couples TRBV27 to TRBJ1-1; TCRdb proposes TRBD1, but this gene call is untestable without DNA. This CDR3 has 14 residues. Germline CDR1 and CDR2: MNHEY and SMNVEV (reference sequence).

CDR3: CASSLGAGDEQYF. The V and J genes are TRBV11-3 and TRBJ2-7; TCRdb designates TRBD2, a call that cannot be tested without DNA. Germline CDR1 SGHNT, CDR2 YENEEA. The CDR3 totals 13 residues.

The rearrangement links TRBV20-1 to TRBJ1-1; absent DNA, TCRdb's TRBD1 call cannot be checked. CDR1 DFQATT and CDR2 SNEGSKA come from the germline V gene (reference sequence). There are 14 residues in the CDR3. The CDR3 loop is CSARAPGGHTEAFF.

The genes are TRBV9 and TRBJ2-2; the D call from TCRdb, TRBD1, cannot be confirmed without DNA. Germline lookup yields CDR1 SGDLS and CDR2 YYNGEE. The CDR3 is made up of 16 amino acids. CDR3 region: CASSVWDRANTGELFF.

The gene calls are TRBV29-1 and TRBJ2-1; TCRdb's D call, TRBD2, is unchecked because there is no DNA. The CDR3 consists of 12 residues. The germline V gene encodes CDR1 SQVTM and CDR2 ANQGSEA. CDR3 loop: CSVEPSDNEQFF.

The rearrangement uses TRBV21-1 and TRBJ2-2; absent DNA, TCRdb's TRBD2 call cannot be checked. TRBV21-1 is deemed a pseudogene. This CDR3 is built from 16 residues. CDR3: CAHFRLAGGLGGELFF.

This chain connects TRBV5-5 to TRBJ2-7; TCRdb's D call of TRBD1 is untestable without DNA. Germline CDR1 reads SGHKS; CDR2 reads YYEKEE (reference sequence). This CDR3 contains 14 residues. CDR3 loop: CASSLWGQGYEQYF.

V gene TRBV6-2 or TRBV6-3 combines with J gene TRBJ1-1; TCRdb's D call, TRBD1, is unchecked because there is no DNA. Germline V lookup: CDR1 MNHEY, CDR2 SVGEGT. The CDR3 extends over 16 amino acids. The CDR3 here is CASSYPDDTRGTEAFF.

CDR3 sequence: CSVDGAGEPYEQYF. This chain joins TRBV29-1 and TRBJ2-7; TCRdb returns TRBD1, unconfirmable since there is no DNA. Germline values: CDR1 SQVTM, CDR2 ANQGSEA. This CDR3 is 14 amino acids long.

The chain links TRBV29-1 to TRBJ1-2. The germline V gene encodes CDR1 SQVTM and CDR2 ANQGSEA. The CDR3 consists of 14 residues. The CDR3 reads CSVEDGRRGYGYTF.

The genes are TRBV29-1 and TRBJ2-1; without DNA, the TCRdb call of TRBD2 cannot be checked. Per the germline V gene, CDR1 is SQVTM and CDR2 is ANQGSEA. The CDR3 runs to 11 residues. The CDR3 here is CSHRQRSEQFF.